These T cell receptor beta chains were read from a single sample in a study of human T cells and chemical hapten exposure. TCRdb reprocessed the RACE reads via MiXCR and lists one record per CDR3 protein. The table includes under 200,000 distinct CDR3 sequences, around 30% detected once. Sequences were derived from whole blood, sampled in connection with sensitization to the hapten diphenylcyclopropenone (DPC). The receptors shown here come from a woman in her twenties or thirties with alopecia areata. Some clones in this sample may be carry-over from other donors' samples. The CDR3 runs from the conserved cysteine through the conserved F or W. The D gene is left open where the match is weak. Clone size is given for some rows only: seen once, a few or many times, or a class if the clone is expanded.

TRBJ2-1 few TRBV5-1 NA TGCGCCAGCAGCTTCGGTATAGTCGAGCAGTTCTTC CASSFGIVEQFF
TRBJ2-7 NA TRBV29-1 TRBD2 TGCAGCGTTGAAGGGGCGGGGGGTCACTACGAGCAGTACTTC CSVEGAGGHYEQYF
TRBJ1-6 few TRBV12-3/TRBV12-4 NA TGTGCCAGCAGTCGGTCGGCCACCAGGACCGATTCACCCCTCCACTTT CASSRSATRTDSPLHF
TRBJ1-3 NA TRBV4-3 TRBD1 TGCGCCAGCAGCCAACTAAATCAGGGGGAAGCTGGAAACACCATATATTTT CASSQLNQGEAGNTIYF
TRBJ1-2 few TRBV28 NA TGTGCCAGCAGTTTTCAGAACTATGGCTACACCTTC CASSFQNYGYTF
TRBJ2-7 few TRBV28 NA TGTGCCAGCACCCTACTGGACAGTTCCGGGGGCGAGCAGTACTTC CASTLLDSSGGEQYF
TRBJ2-1 NA TRBV29-1 NA TGCAGCGGTGACCGACGCCCCGGTGAGCAGTTCTTC CSGDRRPGEQFF
TRBJ1-1 NA TRBV7-7 NA TGTGCCAGCAGACCCCTAGCGGAGGGGGTAACTGAAGCTTTCTTT CASRPLAEGVTEAFF
TRBJ1-6 NA TRBV20-1 NA TGCAGTGCTAGACCGAGCAGGGATTCACCCCTCCACTTT CSARPSRDSPLHF
TRBJ1-2 NA TRBV29-1 TRBD1 TGCAGCGTTGGCGGGGGACAGGGAGCCAACTATGGCTACACCTTC CSVGGGQGANYGYTF
TRBJ1-1 few TRBV9 NA TGTGCCAGCAGCGTAGGAGGTCGGGGCACTGAAGCTTTCTTT CASSVGGRGTEAFF
TRBJ1-1 few TRBV5-1 NA TGCGCCAGCAGCTTGGGGGAGTGGGGTCGATACACTGAAGCTTTCTTT CASSLGEWGRYTEAFF
TRBJ1-2 NA TRBV11-2 TRBD1 TGTGCCAGCAGCTTAAATCAGGGGGAGGATGGCTACACCTTC CASSLNQGEDGYTF
TRBJ2-5 NA TRBV20-1 TRBD2 TGCAGTGCTAGGGTACCTAGCGGGAGGCCCCAAGAGACCCAGTACTTC CSARVPSGRPQETQYF
TRBJ1-1 NA TRBV5-1 NA TGCGCCAGCAGCTTATCGGGACGTCTGAACACTGAAGCTTTCTTT CASSLSGRLNTEAFF
TRBJ2-5 few TRBV7-3 NA TGTGCCAGCAGCTTAACAGGGGAAAAAGAGACCCAGTACTTC CASSLTGEKETQYF
TRBJ2-2 NA TRBV9 NA TGTGCCAGCAGCGTAAGCTCGACGTCAGCGAACACCGGGGAGCTGTTTTTT CASSVSSTSANTGELFF
TRBJ2-3 few TRBV7-9 TRBD2 TGTGCCAGCACCTACGGCGGGCTAGCGGTTAGCGCAGATACGCAGTATTTT CASTYGGLAVSADTQYF
TRBJ2-5 NA TRBV15 TRBD2 TGTGCCACCAGCAGAGATAGGGCTAGCGGAGAGACCCAGTACTTC CATSRDRASGETQYF
TRBJ2-5 NA TRBV9 TRBD2 TGTGCCAGCAGCGCACATCTTAGCGGGGGGCCCTCCAGGGAGACCCAGTACTTC CASSAHLSGGPSRETQYF
TRBJ2-3 NA TRBV29-1 TRBD2 TGCAGCGTTGAGGGGGTAGCGGGAGGAGATACGCAGTATTTT CSVEGVAGGDTQYF
TRBJ1-1 NA TRBV6-5 NA TGTGCCAGCAGTTACGGGGGTTCCTCCTCAGCTTTCTTT CASSYGGSSSAFF
TRBJ2-3 NA TRBV29-1 NA TGCAGCGCCGGGGGACAGCGGGATTCGGAGTATTTT CSAGGQRDSEYF
TRBJ2-1 few TRBV9 TRBD2 TGTGCCAGCAGCGTAGCGGCGGGGGAGTATAATGAGCAGTTCTTC CASSVAAGEYNEQFF
TRBJ2-2 NA TRBV6-5 NA TGTGCCAGCAGATTGGACCCTGCCGGAGGGGAGCTGTTTTTT CASRLDPAGGELFF
TRBJ1-2 NA TRBV28 NA TGTGCCAGCGGAGCGGGGGTGCGGGGCTACACCTTC CASGAGVRGYTF
TRBJ2-7 NA TRBV20-1 NA TGCAGTGCCTTGTCGGGGCCCATCTACGAGCAGTACTTC CSALSGPIYEQYF